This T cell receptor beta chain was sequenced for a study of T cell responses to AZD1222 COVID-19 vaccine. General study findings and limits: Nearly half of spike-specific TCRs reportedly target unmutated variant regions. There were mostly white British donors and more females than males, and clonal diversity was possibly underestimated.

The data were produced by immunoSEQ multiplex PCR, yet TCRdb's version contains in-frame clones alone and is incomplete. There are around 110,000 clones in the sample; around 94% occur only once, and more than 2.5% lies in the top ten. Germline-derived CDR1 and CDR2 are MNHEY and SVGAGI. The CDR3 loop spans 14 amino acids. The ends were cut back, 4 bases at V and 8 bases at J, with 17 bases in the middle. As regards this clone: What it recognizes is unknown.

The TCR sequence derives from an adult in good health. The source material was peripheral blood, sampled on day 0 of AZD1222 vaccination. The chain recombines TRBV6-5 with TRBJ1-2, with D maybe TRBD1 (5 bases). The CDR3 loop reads CASSWAEGSMGYTF. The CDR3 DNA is TGTGCCAGCAGTTGGGCGGAGGGGTCTATGGGCTACACCTTC.